This TCR beta chain emerged from a study of blood T cell repertoires in COVID-19. CDR1 and CDR2 (germline): SGDLS, YYNGEE. The J segment lost 4 bases and the V segment lost 0 bases, leaving 10 bases of the junction unmatched. The CDR3 consists of 17 residues. Sequencing used immunoSEQ multiplex PCR; TCRdb keeps in-frame clones, though not all of them. This table has some 240,000 clones, 85% appearing once. Those enrolled, adults aged roughly 18 to 95 years, came from about two dozen US areas. The rearrangement uses TRBV9 and TRBJ2-3, with 8 nucleotides matching TRBD2. The sequenced sample consisted of PBMCs or T cells enriched from blood (not recorded which). The clonotype was recovered from a woman aged 45-59 years who had been exposed to COVID-19. The CDR3 sequence: CASSVDPGGLVADTQYF. The CDR3 nucleotides are TGTGCCAGCAGCGTAGATCCGGGGGGACTAGTAGCAGATACGCAGTATTTT.